This entry lists 21 T cell receptor beta chains sequenced from one sample in a study of cytomegalovirus exposure and HLA in healthy donors. Generated by immunoSEQ multiplex PCR, the TCRdb table keeps only in-frame clones and is missing some. The sample shows 150,000 to 200,000 clones, 75% to 90% of them seen only once. The sequenced sample consisted of PBMCs. The receptors were sampled from a young man in good health and CMV-seropositive.

This clone counts as medium-sized. The sample holds other DNA sequences that translate to the same CDR3. The rearrangement links TRBV28 to TRBJ1-2, with TRBD1 identical over 8 bases. There are 13 residues in the CDR3. Germline lookup yields CDR1 MDHEN and CDR2 SYDVKM. Losses at the gene ends were 4 bases for V and 8 bases for J; bases not matched to a gene: 6. This chain's CDR3 is CASSSDRAGGYTF. CDR3 in DNA: TGTGCCAGCAGTTCGGACAGGGCGGGGGGCTACACCTTC.

The chain uses TRBV6-6 and TRBJ2-7; 7 positions match TRBD2. The CDR3 loop spans 15 amino acids. Germline V gene data show CDR1 as MNHNY and CDR2 as SVGAGI (reference sequence). J lost 0 bases, V lost 0 bases, and 2 bases had no gene match. The CDR3 spells CASSYSSGGSYEQYF. The DNA of the CDR3 is TGTGCCAGCAGTTACTCGTCGGGGGGCTCCTACGAGCAGTACTTC.

The V call is TRBV29-1, the J call TRBJ1-1; weak D call: TRBD1 (6 bases). Germline CDR1 and CDR2: SQVTM and ANQGSEA. The CDR3 contains 13 residues. The V end lost 7 bases, the J end lost 0 bases, and 12 bases lay between the germline ends. DNA of the CDR3: TGCAGCGCCACGACAGGAGTGAACACTGAAGCTTTCTTT. As protein: CSATTGVNTEAFF.

This chain links TRBV28 with TRBJ1-5, with no clear D. The CDR3 is 14 amino acids. Germline-derived CDR1 and CDR2 are MDHEN and SYDVKM. V shed 4 bases and J shed 8 bases, with 15 bases lying between them. The DNA for the CDR3 is TGTGCCAGCAGTTCCTTGACGGGTGATGAGCCCCAGCATTTT. Residues: CASSSLTGDEPQHF.

The rearrangement uses TRBV9 and TRBJ2-3; D might be TRBD2 (6 bases). CDR3 size: 16 residues. CDR1 and CDR2 from the germline V gene are SGDLS and YYNGEE. V dropped 0 bases and J dropped 0 bases, with 11 bases sitting between them. The CDR3 region is CASSVAASESTDTQYF. The CDR3 nucleotides read TGTGCCAGCAGCGTAGCCGCTAGCGAGAGCACAGATACGCAGTATTTT.

The chain carries TRBV30 and TRBJ2-5; 11 bases are a match to TRBD2. Trimming took 2 bases from V and 1 from J; bases not matched to a gene: 3. This CDR3 spans 15 amino acids. CDR1 and CDR2 from the germline V gene are GTSNPN and SVGIG (reference sequence). CDR3 DNA sequence: TGTGCCTGGAGTCAAGGACTAGCGGGCCAAGAGACCCAGTACTTC. This codes for CAWSQGLAGQETQYF.

The gene calls are TRBV5-1 and TRBJ2-6; possible D gene TRBD1, 6 bases. There are 18 residues in the CDR3. V was clipped by 4 bases and J by 0 bases, with 17 bases between them. Germline values: CDR1 SGHRS, CDR2 YFSETQ. The CDR3 is CASSPQGTLTSGANVLTF. Here the CDR3 DNA reads TGCGCCAGCAGCCCGCAGGGGACCCTAACCTCTGGGGCCAACGTCCTGACTTTC.

The V gene is TRBV29-1, the J gene TRBJ1-2; 8 nucleotides align to TRBD1. Germline CDR1 is SQVTM and CDR2 is ANQGSEA. The CDR3 loop spans 14 amino acids. The V segment lost 3 bases and the J segment 0 bases; nucleotides outside the gene matches: 3. CDR3 loop: CSVDGTGANYGYTF. Here the CDR3 DNA reads TGCAGCGTTGACGGGACAGGAGCTAACTATGGCTACACCTTC.

The rearrangement links TRBV15 to TRBJ2-1; TRBD2 matches at 7 bases. With V trimmed by 1 base and J by 2 bases, 5 bases remained unmatched. From germline, CDR1 is LNHNV and CDR2 YYDKDF (reference sequence). CDR3 length: 16 amino acids. CDR3 nucleotides: TGTGCCACCAGCAGAGGCGGCGGGGGTCCCTACAATGAGCAGTTCTTC. Its translation: CATSRGGGGPYNEQFF.

This sequence joins TRBV18 and TRBJ2-1; D remains unclear. The CDR3 runs 12 residues. Germline V lookup: CDR1 KGHSH, CDR2 LQKENI. V lost 3 bases, J lost 6 bases, and 6 bases lay in between. The CDR3 region is CASSPSLNEQFF. CDR3 bases: TGTGCCAGCTCACCGTCCCTCAATGAGCAGTTCTTC.

This chain joins TRBV27 and TRBJ2-7; TRBD2 matches 14 bases. V was clipped by 7 bases and J by 8 bases; unmatched bases: 7. The CDR3 is 14 residues long. From germline, CDR1 is MNHEY and CDR2 SMNVEV (reference sequence). CDR3: CASNKGTSGSKQYF. In DNA, the CDR3 is TGTGCCAGCAACAAAGGGACTAGCGGGAGTAAGCAGTACTTC.

V is TRBV5-4 and J is TRBJ2-5; D might be TRBD2 (7 bases). Germline V gives CDR1 SGHNT, CDR2 YYREEE (reference sequence). This CDR3 spans 17 amino acids. V lost 3 bases to trimming and J lost 5 bases, with 23 bases between them. The CDR3 bases are TGTGCCAGCAGCTCCCGGGGGGTCGAGCCAAGGGGGGAGACCCAGTACTTC. It specifies CASSSRGVEPRGETQYF.

This chain uses TRBV7-8 with TRBJ1-2, with D possibly being TRBD1 (6 bases). V was cut by 5 bases and J by 3 bases, with 13 bases left in between. CDR3 length: 14 amino acids. Germline lookup yields CDR1 SGHVS and CDR2 FQNEAQ. The CDR3 here is CASSPLGAHYGYTF. In DNA form, the CDR3 reads TGTGCCAGCAGCCCCTTGGGGGCGCACTATGGCTACACCTTC.

This chain connects TRBV2 to TRBJ2-5; TRBD2 agrees at 10 bases. This CDR3 is 16 amino acids long. Germline lookup yields CDR1 SNHLY and CDR2 FYNNEI. V trimming: 7 bases; J trimming: 3 bases; junction bases outside the gene matches: 11. The CDR3 loop is CASIPIFTSGEETQYF. CDR3 in DNA: TGTGCCAGCATCCCCATCTTTACTAGCGGGGAAGAGACCCAGTACTTC.

The chain recombines TRBV28 with TRBJ2-5; 9 nucleotides align to TRBD1. Germline CDR1 reads MDHEN; CDR2 reads SYDVKM. The CDR3 loop spans 15 amino acids. The ends lost 5 bases at V and 5 bases at J; junction bases unmatched: 9. For the CDR3, the DNA is TGTGCCAGCAGTGAACCAGACAGGGGGGACGAGACCCAGTACTTC. Its translation: CASSEPDRGDETQYF.

V gene TRBV7-2 combines with J gene TRBJ2-2; D might be TRBD2 (6 bases). Germline V CDR1 and CDR2: SGHTA, FQGNSA. V lost 8 bases to trimming and J lost 9 bases, with 19 bases between them. The CDR3 extends over 14 amino acids. Here the CDR3 reads CASCSGQEGRELFF. The DNA for the CDR3 is TGTGCCAGCTGTTCTGGGCAGGAGGGCCGGGAGCTGTTTTTT. Drawing the rest from reference TRBV7-2 and TRBJ2-2, the complete variable domain is GAGVSQSPSNKVTEKGKDVELRCDPISGHTALYWYRQSLGQGLEFLIYFQGNSAPDKSGLPSDRFSAERTGGSVSTLTIQRTQQEDSAVYLCASCSGQEGRELFFGEGSRLTVL.

This rearrangement joins TRBV5-6 to TRBJ2-5, with 8 nucleotides matching TRBD2. CDR1 and CDR2 from the germline V gene are SGHDT and YYEEEE. The CDR3 totals 15 residues. V shed 0 bases, J shed 4 bases, and the junction held 5 bases outside the gene matches. For the CDR3, the DNA is TGTGCCAGCAGCTTGGGGGTCCGGGGGGGAGAGACCCAGTACTTC. Translated: CASSLGVRGGETQYF.

This clone was seen just once. The chain links TRBV4-3 to TRBJ2-1; 10 bases are a match to TRBD1. Germline values: CDR1 LGHNA, CDR2 YSLEER. The CDR3 covers 16 residues. V lost 0 bases and J lost 7; bases outside the gene matches: 6. CDR3 in DNA: TGCGCCAGCAGCCAAGATGGGACAGGGGCTGGGAATGAGCAGTTCTTC. This gives the protein CASSQDGTGAGNEQFF.

The chain is built from TRBV28 and TRBJ1-2; 11 positions agree with TRBD1. With V trimmed by 1 base and J by 1 base, 8 bases remained unmatched. The CDR3 is 18 amino acids. Germline CDR1 is MDHEN and CDR2 is SYDVKM. The CDR3 region is CASSLLGTGGPINYGYTF. Written as DNA, the CDR3 is TGTGCCAGCAGTTTATTGGGGACAGGGGGACCGATTAACTATGGCTACACCTTC.

This chain uses TRBV13 with TRBJ1-1; no clear D gene. Germline CDR1 and CDR2: PRHDT and FYEKMQ (reference sequence). V was clipped by 4 bases and J by 8 bases, with 14 bases between them. The CDR3 length is 13 residues. In nucleotides, the CDR3 is TGTGCCAGCAGCTCGGCCCGGGTTTTGGAAGCTTTCTTT. It yields the protein CASSSARVLEAFF.

V gene TRBV7-2 combines with J gene TRBJ2-2, with 12 bases lining up with TRBD1. Germline-derived CDR1 and CDR2 are SGHTA and FQGNSA. The junction had 6 bases not matched to a gene; V was cut back by 1 base and J by 9 bases. This CDR3 has 16 residues. For the CDR3, the DNA is TGTGCCAGCAGCTTAGGGGGGGACAGGGGGCGTCGGGAGCTGTTTTTT. Translating gives CASSLGGDRGRRELFF.